Sequencing of this TCR beta chain was carried out in a study of blood T cells in healthy people across ages. It was with a sample-barcoded 5' primer and a J-beta primer mix that a second PCR of roughly 7 to 12 cycles was run. Using its own MiXCR run on the 5' RACE reads, TCRdb lists one record per CDR3 protein. The table records 660,000 or so distinct CDR3 sequences, 58% of them present only once. The CDR3 totals 15 residues. This clonotype was seen only once. Material for sequencing was blood. The sequence came from a man between 60 and 70 years old in good health. This chain links TRBV12-3 or TRBV12-4 with TRBJ2-4; 8 nucleotides line up with TRBD2. The J call is doubtful: the DNA matches TRBJ2-7 better. DNA for the CDR3: TGTGCCAGCAGTCCCGTAGCGGGGCTAGCCTACGAGCAGTACTTC. Translation: CASSPVAGLAYEQYF.